The T cell receptor (beta chain) under discussion was sequenced for a study of post-analysis software for immune sequencing data (dated by TCRdb to between 2014 and 2016). Describing the broader study: Relapsing-remitting, secondary progressive and progressive-relapsing multiple sclerosis were recorded as disease courses, and subtype annotation was lacking for some patients. A subset of samples was prepared in parallel using single-end sample barcoding, then pooled and co-amplified after Illumina adapter ligation. The multiple sclerosis patient repertoires were compared with approximately 11 previously published healthy control repertoires from donors aged roughly 6 to 25 years.

To demonstrate the VDJtools post-analysis software, the study profiled TCR beta repertoires from the peripheral blood of approximately twelve young patients with multiple sclerosis. The multiple sclerosis patients were children and adolescents ranging in age from roughly 6 to 15 years. General study outcomes and caveats: A few TRBV segments, including TRBV5-6, TRBV5-1 and TRBV20-1, were significantly more frequent in patients than controls. The multiple sclerosis patient group was slightly younger than the control group. Significantly lower normalized Chao1 diversity was found in multiple sclerosis patients than in controls, suggesting substantial peripheral T-cell clonal expansion. When samples were clustered directly using the F measure, samples prepared in the same batch co-clustered strongly, which prompted a batch-effect correction.

The CDR3 numbers 19 residues from cysteine through phenylalanine. The entry retains the CDR3 DNA only, 57 bases that are in frame from base 1. CDR1 MNHEY and CDR2 SMNVEV are derived from the germline V gene (reference sequence). The protocol used for the library was PCR. Sequencing instrument: Illumina HiSeq 2500. Unique molecular identifiers were incorporated into TCR beta cDNA libraries to reduce PCR and sequencing biases. Some 500,000 cDNA molecules were obtained for every 1 to 10 million input T cells, so each molecule roughly corresponded to one T cell. The same protocol used for the earlier healthy control dataset was applied to prepare and sequence the patient libraries. Samples belonging to the same batch were prepared together, multiplexed and sequenced on a shared HiSeq lane. Under the source paper's analysis protocol: Raw barcoded reads were processed with MIGEC, discarding single-read molecular identifier groups before consensus assembly and CDR3 extraction. Clonotype tables were post-analysed with VDJtools, normalizing diversity by down-sampling all datasets to the smallest sample size. Repertoire overlap clustering matched CDR3 amino acid but not nucleotide sequences to correct batch-related cross-sample contamination. TCRdb's own reprocessing of the public reads used fastp at Q25 and MiXCR and kept productive beta chains. For every CDR3 protein sequence, its rows merge into one entry that carries the most common genes and DNA. These V and J calls rely on TCRdb rather than the paper's analysis. The sample table contains approximately 730,000 distinct CDR3 sequences; only one count was recorded for just over 45% of them. Together, the top ten hold roughly 5.2% of the sample.

Concerning this clonotype itself: Its antigen is not yet known. An end of the junction differs from the germline gene, which may be a read error.

This clonotype was obtained from a girl aged 10 to 17 with multiple sclerosis. Sequencing input: blood. This receptor chain uses TRBV27 and TRBJ2-6, with a tentative D gene TRBD1 over 6 matching bases. The bases read TGTGCCGGCAGTCAACAGGGTTTGCGGCTAACCTCTTGGGCCAACGTCCTGACTTTC. This translates into CAGSQQGLRLTSWANVLTF. The entire variable domain, with the stretches around the CDR3 drawn from the reference TRBV27 and TRBJ2-6 proteins, is EAQVTQNPRYLITVTGKKLTVTCSQNMNHEYMSWYRQDPGLGLRQIYYSMNVEVTDKGDVPEGYKVSRKEKRNFPLILESPSPNQTSLYFCAGSQQGLRLTSWANVLTFGAGSRLTVL.